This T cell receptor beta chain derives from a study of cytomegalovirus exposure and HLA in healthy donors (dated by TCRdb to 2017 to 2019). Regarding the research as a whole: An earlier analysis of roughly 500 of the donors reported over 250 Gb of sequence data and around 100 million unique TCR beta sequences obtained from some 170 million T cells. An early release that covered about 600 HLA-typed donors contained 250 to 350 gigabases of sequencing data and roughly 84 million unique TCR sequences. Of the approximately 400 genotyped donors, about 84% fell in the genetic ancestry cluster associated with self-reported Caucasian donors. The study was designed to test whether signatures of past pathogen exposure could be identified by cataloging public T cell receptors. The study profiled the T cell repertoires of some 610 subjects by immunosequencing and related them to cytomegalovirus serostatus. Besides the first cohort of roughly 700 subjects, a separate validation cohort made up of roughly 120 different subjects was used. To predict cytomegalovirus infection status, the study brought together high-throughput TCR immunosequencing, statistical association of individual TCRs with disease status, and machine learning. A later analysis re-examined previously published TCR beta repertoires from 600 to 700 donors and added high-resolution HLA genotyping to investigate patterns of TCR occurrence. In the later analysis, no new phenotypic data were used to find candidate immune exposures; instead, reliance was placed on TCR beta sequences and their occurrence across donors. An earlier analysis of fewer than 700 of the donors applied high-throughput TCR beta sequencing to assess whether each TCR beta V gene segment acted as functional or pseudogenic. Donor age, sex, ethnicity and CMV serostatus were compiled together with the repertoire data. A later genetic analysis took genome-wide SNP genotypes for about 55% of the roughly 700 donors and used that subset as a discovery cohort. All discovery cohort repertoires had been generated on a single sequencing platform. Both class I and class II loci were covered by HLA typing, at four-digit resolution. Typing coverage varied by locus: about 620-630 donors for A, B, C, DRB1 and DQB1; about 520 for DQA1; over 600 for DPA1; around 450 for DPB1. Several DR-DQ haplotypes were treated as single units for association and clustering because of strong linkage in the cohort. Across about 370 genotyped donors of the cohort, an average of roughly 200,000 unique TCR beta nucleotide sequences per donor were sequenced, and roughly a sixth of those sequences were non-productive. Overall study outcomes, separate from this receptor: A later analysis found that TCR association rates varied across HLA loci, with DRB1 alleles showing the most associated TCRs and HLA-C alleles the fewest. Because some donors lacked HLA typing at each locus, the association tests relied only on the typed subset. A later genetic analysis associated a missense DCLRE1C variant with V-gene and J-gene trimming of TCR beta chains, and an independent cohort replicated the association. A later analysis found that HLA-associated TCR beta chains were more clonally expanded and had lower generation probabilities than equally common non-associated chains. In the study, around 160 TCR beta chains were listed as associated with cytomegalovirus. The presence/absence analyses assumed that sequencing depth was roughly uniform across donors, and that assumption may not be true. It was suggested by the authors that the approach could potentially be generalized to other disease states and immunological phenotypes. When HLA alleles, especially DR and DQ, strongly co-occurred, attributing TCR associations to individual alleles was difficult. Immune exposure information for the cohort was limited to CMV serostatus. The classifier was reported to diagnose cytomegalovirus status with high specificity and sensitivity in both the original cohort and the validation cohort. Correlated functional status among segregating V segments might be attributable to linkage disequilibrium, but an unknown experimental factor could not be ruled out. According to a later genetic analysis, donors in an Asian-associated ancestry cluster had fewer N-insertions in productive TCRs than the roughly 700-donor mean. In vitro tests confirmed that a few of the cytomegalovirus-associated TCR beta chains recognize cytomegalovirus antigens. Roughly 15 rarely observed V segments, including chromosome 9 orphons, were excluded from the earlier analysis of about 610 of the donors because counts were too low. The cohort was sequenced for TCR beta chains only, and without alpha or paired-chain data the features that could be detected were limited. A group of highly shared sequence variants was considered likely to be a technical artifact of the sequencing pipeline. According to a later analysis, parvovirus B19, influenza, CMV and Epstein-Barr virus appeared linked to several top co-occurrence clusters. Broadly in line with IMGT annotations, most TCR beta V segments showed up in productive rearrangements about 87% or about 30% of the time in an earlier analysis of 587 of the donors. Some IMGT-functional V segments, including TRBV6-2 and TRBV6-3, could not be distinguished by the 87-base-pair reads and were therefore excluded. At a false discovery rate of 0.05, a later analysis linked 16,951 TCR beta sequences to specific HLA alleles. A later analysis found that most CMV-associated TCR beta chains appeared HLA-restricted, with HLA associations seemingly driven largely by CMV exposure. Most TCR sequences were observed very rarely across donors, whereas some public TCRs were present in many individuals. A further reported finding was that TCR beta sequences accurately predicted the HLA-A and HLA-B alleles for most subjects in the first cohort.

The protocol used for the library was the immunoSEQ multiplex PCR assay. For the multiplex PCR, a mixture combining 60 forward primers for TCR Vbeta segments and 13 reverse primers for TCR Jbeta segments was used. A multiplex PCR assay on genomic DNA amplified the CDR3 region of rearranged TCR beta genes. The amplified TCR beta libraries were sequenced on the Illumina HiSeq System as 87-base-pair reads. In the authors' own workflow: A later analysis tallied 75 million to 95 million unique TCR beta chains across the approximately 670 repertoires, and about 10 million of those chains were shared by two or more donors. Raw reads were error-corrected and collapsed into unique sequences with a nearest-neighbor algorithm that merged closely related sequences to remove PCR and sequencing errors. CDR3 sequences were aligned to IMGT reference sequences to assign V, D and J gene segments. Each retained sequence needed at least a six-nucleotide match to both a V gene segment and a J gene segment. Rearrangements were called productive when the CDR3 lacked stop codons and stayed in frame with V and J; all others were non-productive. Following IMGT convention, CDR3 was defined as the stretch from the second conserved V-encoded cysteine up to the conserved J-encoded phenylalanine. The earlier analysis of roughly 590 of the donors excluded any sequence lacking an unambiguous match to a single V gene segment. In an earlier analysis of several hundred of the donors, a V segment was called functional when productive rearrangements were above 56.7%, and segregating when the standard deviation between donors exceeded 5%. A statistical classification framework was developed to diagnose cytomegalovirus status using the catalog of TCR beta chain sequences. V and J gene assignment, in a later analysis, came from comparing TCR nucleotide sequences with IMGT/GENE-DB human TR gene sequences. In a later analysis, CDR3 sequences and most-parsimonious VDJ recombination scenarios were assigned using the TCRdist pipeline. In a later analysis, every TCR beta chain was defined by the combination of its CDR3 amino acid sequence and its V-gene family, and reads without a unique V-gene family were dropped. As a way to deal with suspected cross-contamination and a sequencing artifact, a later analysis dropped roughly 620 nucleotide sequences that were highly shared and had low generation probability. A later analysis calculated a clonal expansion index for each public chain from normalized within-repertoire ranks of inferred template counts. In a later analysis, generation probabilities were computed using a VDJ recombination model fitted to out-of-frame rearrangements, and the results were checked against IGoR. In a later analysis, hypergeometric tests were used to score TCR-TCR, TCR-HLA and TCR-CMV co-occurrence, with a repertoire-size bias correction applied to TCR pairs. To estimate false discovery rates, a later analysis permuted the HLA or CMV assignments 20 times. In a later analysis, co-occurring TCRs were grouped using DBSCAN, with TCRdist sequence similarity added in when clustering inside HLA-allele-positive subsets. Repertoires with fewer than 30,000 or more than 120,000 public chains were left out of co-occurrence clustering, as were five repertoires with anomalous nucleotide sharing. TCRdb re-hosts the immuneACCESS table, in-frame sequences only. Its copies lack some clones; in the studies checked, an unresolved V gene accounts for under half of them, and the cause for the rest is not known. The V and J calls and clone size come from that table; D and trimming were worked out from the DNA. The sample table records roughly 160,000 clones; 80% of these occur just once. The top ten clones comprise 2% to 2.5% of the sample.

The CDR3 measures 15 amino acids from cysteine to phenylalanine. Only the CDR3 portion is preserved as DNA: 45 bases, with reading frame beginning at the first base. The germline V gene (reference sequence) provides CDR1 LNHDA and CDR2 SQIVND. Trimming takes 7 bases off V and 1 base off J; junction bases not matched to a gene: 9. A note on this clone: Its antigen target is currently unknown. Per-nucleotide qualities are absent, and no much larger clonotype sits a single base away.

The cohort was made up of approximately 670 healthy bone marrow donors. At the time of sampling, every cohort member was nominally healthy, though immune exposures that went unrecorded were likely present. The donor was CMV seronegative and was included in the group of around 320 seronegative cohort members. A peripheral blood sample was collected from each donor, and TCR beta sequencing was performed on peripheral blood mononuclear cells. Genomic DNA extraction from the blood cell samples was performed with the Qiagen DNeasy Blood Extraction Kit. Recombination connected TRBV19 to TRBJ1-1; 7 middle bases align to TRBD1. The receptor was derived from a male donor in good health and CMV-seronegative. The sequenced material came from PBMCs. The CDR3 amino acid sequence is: CASNPQTGTNTEAFF. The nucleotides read TGTGCCAGTAACCCACAGACAGGGACGAACACTGAAGCTTTCTTT.